Below are 2 T cell receptor beta chains sequenced from a single sample in a study of naive and memory T cell subsets. Notes on the study in general: Possibly reflecting memory cells re-expressing CD45RA, a few larger clonotypes occurred in naive repertoires, especially CD8.

Antigens for these TCRs are unknown. An equimolar mix of two oligonucleotides served as the beta constant-region primer for TRBC1 and TRBC2. Four rounds of PCR amplified the ligated cDNA using nested alpha and beta constant-region primers plus SP2. TCRdb re-called the UMI-ligation and nested PCR reads through MiXCR, storing one row per CDR3 protein. The repertoire has more than 95,000 distinct CDR3 sequences, 13% to 15% of them found once; the top ten carry 2.8%. Input material: naive CD8+ T cells from blood. The source is a human donor in good health.

The chain is built from TRBV11-2 and TRBJ2-7, with D possibly being TRBD1 or TRBD2 (5 bases each). This CDR3 is 12 amino acids long. Trimming took off 0 bases at V and 11 bases at J, with 11 bases between the two ends. Germline CDR1 reads SGHAT; CDR2 reads FQNNGV. CDR3 nucleotides: TGTGCCAGCAGCTTAGAACGAGGGGATAAGTACTTC. Residues: CASSLERGDKYF.

This clonotype was recorded many times. The J gene is TRBJ2-7, the V gene TRBV30, with D uncertain. Germline V CDR1 and CDR2: GTSNPN, SVGIG (reference sequence). This CDR3 comprises 18 residues. V dropped 2 bases and J dropped 4 bases, with 27 bases sitting between them. The CDR3 reads CAWSPPFGPSPYPYEQYF. CDR3 nucleotide sequence: TGTGCCTGGAGTCCTCCCTTCGGCCCCAGTCCGTACCCGTACGAGCAGTACTTC.